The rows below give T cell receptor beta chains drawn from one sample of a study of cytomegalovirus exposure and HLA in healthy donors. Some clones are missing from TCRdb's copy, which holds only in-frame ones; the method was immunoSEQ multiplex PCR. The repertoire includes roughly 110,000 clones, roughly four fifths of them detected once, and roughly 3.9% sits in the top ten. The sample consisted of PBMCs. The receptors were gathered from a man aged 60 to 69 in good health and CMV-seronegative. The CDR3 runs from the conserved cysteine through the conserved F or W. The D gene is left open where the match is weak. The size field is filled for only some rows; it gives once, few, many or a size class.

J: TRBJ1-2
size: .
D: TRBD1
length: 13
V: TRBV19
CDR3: CASSSDRGSGYTF
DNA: TGTGCCAGTAGTAGCGACAGGGGGTCTGGCTACACCTTC

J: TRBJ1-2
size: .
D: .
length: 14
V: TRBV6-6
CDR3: CASSYSAGAYGYTF
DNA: TGTGCCAGCAGTTACTCCGCGGGGGCATATGGCTACACCTTC

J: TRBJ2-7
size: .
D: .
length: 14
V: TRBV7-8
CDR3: CASSHLDSAYEQYF
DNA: TGTGCCAGCAGCCACCTGGACAGTGCCTACGAGCAGTACTTC

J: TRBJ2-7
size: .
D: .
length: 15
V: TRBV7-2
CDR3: CASSLGGDSPYEQYF
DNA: TGTGCCAGCAGCTTAGGGGGGGACAGCCCCTACGAGCAGTACTTC

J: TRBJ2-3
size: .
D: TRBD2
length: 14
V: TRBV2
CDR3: CASSERDSGDTQYF
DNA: TGTGCCAGCAGTGAAAGGGATAGCGGGGATACGCAGTATTTT

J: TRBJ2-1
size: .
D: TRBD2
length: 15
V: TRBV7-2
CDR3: CASTLQAGGYNEQFF
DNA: TGTGCCAGCACCCTGCAGGCGGGGGGGTACAATGAGCAGTTCTTC

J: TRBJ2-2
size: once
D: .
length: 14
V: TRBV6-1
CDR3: CASTGSANTGELFF
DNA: TGTGCCAGCACGGGGTCAGCGAACACCGGGGAGCTGTTTTTT

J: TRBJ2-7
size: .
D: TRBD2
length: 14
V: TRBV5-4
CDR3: CASSSQTSHDEQYF
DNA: TGTGCCAGCAGCTCCCAGACTAGCCATGACGAGCAGTACTTC

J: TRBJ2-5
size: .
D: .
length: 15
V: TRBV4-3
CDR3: CASSTLGRGQETQYF
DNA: TGCGCCAGCAGCACCCTCGGCAGGGGCCAAGAGACCCAGTACTTC

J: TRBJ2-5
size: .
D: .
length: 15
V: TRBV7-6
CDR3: CASSLARGVRETQYF
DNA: TGTGCCAGCAGCTTAGCCCGAGGCGTGAGAGAGACCCAGTACTTC

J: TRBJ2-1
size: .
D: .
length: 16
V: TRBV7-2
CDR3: CASSPAGASIYNEQFF
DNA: TGTGCCAGCAGCCCAGCAGGGGCGTCTATATACAATGAGCAGTTCTTC

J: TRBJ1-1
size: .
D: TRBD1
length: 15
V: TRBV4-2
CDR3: CASSATGGTQGEAFF
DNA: TGTGCCAGCAGCGCCACAGGGGGAACTCAGGGTGAAGCTTTCTTT

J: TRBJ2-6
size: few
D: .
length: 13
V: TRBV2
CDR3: CASRVTESSVLTF
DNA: TGTGCCAGCAGGGTGACAGAGTCTTCTGTCCTGACTTTC

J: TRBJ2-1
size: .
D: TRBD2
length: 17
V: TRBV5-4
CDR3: CASSPEDLAGVISEQFF
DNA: TGTGCCAGCAGCCCGGAAGATCTAGCGGGGGTAATCAGTGAGCAGTTCTTC

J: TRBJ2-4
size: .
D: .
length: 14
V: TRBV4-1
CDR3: CASSPGLAKNIQYF
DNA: TGCGCCAGCAGCCCCGGACTAGCCAAAAACATTCAGTACTTC

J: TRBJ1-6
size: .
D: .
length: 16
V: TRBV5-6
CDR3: CASSRGTEGRNSPLHF
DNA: TGTGCCAGCAGCCGAGGGACGGAGGGACGTAATTCACCCCTCCACTTT

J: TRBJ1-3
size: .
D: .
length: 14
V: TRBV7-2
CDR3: CASSKPSHGNTIYF
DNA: TGTGCCAGCAGCAAGCCAAGCCATGGAAACACCATATATTTT

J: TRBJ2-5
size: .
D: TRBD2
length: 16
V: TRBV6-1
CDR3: CASSAPGREFQETQYF
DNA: TGTGCCAGCAGTGCCCCCGGGCGGGAGTTCCAAGAGACCCAGTACTTC

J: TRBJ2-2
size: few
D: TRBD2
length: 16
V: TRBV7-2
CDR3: CASSFGTSGGSGELFF
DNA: TGTGCCAGCAGCTTCGGGACTAGCGGGGGGAGCGGGGAGCTGTTTTTT

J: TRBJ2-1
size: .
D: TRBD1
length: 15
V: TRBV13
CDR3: CASSLRGQGLGKEFF
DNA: TGTGCCAGCAGCCTCAGGGGACAGGGGTTAGGAAAAGAGTTCTTC

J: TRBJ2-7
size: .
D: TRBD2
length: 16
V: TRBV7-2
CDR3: CASSLVRLAGVHEQYF
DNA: TGTGCCAGCAGCTTAGTGCGGCTAGCGGGGGTTCACGAGCAGTACTTC

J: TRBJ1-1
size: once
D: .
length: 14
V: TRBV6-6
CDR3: CASSSRDSNTEAFF
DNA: TGTGCCAGCAGTAGCCGGGACTCAAACACTGAAGCTTTCTTT

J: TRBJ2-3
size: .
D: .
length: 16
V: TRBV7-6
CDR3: CASSVRRGASTDTQYF
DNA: TGTGCCAGCAGCGTAAGACGAGGTGCTAGCACAGATACGCAGTATTTT

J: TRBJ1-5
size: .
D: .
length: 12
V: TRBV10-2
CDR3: CASRVGGGPQHF
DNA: TGCGCCAGCAGAGTGGGGGGTGGGCCCCAGCATTTT

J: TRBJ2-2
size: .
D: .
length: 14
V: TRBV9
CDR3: CASSPRRSPGELFF
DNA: TGTGCCAGCAGCCCAAGGCGGAGTCCCGGGGAGCTGTTTTTT

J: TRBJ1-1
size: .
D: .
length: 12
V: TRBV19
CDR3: CASSLVNTEAFF
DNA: TGTGCCAGTAGCCTTGTGAACACTGAAGCTTTCTTT

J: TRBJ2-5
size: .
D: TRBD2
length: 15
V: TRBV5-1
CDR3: CASSVTGTSVETQYF
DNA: TGCGCCAGCAGCGTCACCGGGACTAGCGTCGAGACCCAGTACTTC

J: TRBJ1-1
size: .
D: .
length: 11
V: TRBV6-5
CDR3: CASRSQRRAFF
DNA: TGTGCCAGCAGATCTCAGCGGAGGGCTTTCTTT